The sample holds many counts of the clone carrying this TCR beta chain. Its target is not known. The data were taken from a study of T cells in Graves' hyperthyroidism and ophthalmopathy. General study results and limits: Also found in blood were most expanded thyroid clonotypes above 0.001. Ophthalmopathy, as predicted by the model, came a median about seven months after the prediction. Ophthalmopathy stood apart from stable hyperthyroidism in a 13 V-J model.

Diagnoses were made from clinical symptoms, serum measures (thyroxine and TRAb), thyroid ultrasound and orbital computed tomography. Template material for amplifying TCR beta CDR3 regions consisted of RNA transcripts. First-round RT-PCR targeting the TCR CDR3 was performed with the HTBI primer set. MiXCR was run by TCRdb on the multiplex PCR reads, yielding one entry per CDR3 protein. The table has 450,000 to 650,000 distinct CDR3 sequences, approximately 15% seen once. The CDR3 length is 15 residues. Trimming removed 3 bases from V and 6 bases from J; junction bases left unmatched: 5. The V gene's germline CDR1 is MDHEN and CDR2 SYDVKM.

Input material: blood. V gene TRBV28 combines with J gene TRBJ2-1, with TRBD2 identical over 10 bases. The TCR was taken from a woman aged 18-29 years with Graves' ophthalmopathy. The CDR3 is CASSLLAGVPNEQFF. The CDR3 nucleotides are TGTGCCAGCAGTTTGCTAGCGGGAGTTCCCAATGAGCAGTTCTTC. Full variable domain (rest looked up from reference TRBV28 and TRBJ2-1): DVKVTQSSRYLVKRTGEKVFLECVQDMDHENMFWYRQDPGLGLRLIYFSYDVKMKEKGDIPEGYSVSREKKERFSLILESASTNQTSMYLCASSLLAGVPNEQFFGPGTRLTVL.